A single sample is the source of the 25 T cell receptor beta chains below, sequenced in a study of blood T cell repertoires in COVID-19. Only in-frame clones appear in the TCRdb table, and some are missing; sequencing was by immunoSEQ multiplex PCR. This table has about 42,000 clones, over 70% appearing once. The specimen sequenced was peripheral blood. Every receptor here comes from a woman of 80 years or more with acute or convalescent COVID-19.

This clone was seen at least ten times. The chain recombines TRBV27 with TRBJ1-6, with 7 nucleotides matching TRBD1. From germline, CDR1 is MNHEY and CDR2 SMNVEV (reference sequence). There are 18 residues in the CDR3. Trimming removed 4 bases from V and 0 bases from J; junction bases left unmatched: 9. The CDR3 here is CASSSLGGQSSYNSPLHF. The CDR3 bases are TGTGCCAGCAGTTCTCTGGGGGGACAGAGCTCCTATAATTCACCCCTCCACTTT.

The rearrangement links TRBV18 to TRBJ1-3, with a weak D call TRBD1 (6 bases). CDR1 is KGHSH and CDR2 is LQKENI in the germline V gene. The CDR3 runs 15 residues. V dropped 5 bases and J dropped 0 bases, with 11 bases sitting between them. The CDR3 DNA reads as TGTGCCAGCTCAACCGCCAGGGGCTCTGGAAACACCATATATTTT. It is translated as CASSTARGSGNTIYF.

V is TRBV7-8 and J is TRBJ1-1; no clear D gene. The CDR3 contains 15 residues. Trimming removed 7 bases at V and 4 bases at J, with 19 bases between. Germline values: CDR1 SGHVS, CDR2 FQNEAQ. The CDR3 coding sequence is TGTGCCAGCACCTTGACTCTAAGTCGGGGCACTGAAGCTTTCTTT. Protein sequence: CASTLTLSRGTEAFF.

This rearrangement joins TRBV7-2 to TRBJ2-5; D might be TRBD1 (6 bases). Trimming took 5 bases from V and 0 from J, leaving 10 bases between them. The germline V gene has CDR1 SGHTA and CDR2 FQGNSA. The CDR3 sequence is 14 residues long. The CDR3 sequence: CASSQGGHQETQYF. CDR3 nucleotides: TGTGCCAGCAGCCAAGGGGGTCACCAAGAGACCCAGTACTTC.

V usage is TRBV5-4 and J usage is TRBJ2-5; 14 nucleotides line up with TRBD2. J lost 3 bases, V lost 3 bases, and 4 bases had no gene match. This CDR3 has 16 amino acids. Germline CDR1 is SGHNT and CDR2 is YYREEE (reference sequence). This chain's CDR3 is CASSSGLAGVEETQYF. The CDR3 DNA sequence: TGTGCCAGCAGCTCGGGACTAGCGGGAGTGGAAGAGACCCAGTACTTC. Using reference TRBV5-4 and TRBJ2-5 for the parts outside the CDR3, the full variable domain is ETGVTQSPTHLIKTRGQQVTLRCSSQSGHNTVSWYQQALGQGPQFIFQYYREEENGRGNFPPRFSGLQFPNYSSELNVNALELDDSALYLCASSSGLAGVEETQYFGPGTRLLVL.

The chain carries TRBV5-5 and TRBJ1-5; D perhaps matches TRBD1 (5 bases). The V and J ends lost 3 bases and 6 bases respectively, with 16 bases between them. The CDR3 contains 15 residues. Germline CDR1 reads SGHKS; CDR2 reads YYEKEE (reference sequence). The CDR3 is CASSSREGAGQPQHF. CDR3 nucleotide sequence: TGTGCCAGCAGCTCTAGGGAAGGGGCCGGTCAGCCCCAGCATTTT.

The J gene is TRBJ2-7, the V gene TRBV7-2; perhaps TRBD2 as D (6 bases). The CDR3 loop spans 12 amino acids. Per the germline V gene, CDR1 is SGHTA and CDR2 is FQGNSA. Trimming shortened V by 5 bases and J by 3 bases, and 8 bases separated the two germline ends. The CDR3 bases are TGTGCCAGCAGCCAGACTAGCTACGAGCAGTACTTC. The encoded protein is CASSQTSYEQYF.

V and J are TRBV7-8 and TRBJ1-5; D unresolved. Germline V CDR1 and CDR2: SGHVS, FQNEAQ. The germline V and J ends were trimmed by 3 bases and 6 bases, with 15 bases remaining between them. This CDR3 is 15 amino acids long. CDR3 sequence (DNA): TGTGCCAGCAGCTTTTCCCCGAGCCCTAGTCAGCCCCAGCATTTT. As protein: CASSFSPSPSQPQHF.

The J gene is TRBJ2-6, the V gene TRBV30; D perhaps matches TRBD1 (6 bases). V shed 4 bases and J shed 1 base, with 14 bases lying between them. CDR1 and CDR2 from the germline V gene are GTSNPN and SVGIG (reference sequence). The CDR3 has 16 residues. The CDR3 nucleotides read TGTGCCTGGACCCAACCCGGGACATCTGGGGCCAACGTCCTGACTTTC. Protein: CAWTQPGTSGANVLTF. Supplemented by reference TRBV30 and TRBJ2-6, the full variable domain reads SQTIHQWPATLVQPVGSPLSLECTVEGTSNPNLYWYRQAAGRGLQLLFYSVGIGQISSEVPQNLSASRPQDRQFILSSKKLLLSDSGFYLCAWTQPGTSGANVLTFGAGSRLTVL.

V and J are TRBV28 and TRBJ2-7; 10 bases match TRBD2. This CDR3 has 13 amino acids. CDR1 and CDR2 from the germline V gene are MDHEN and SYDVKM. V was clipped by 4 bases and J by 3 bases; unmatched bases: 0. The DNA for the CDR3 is TGTGCCAGCAGTTCTAGCGGGAGCTACGAGCAGTACTTC. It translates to CASSSSGSYEQYF.

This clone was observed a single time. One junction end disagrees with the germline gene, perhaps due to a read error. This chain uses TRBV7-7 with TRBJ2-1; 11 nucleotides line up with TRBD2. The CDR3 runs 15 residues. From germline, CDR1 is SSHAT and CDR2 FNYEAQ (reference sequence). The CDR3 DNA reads TGTGCTAGCAGCCTTGGACTAGCGGGTGGGAATGAGCAGTTCTTC. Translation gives CASSLGLAGGNEQFF.

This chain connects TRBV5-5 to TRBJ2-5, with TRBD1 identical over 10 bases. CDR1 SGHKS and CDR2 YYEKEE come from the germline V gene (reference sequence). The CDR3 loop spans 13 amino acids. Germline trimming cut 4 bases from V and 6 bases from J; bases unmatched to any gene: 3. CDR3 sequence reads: CASSDRGPQTQYF. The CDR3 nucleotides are TGTGCCAGCAGCGACAGGGGGCCACAGACCCAGTACTTC.

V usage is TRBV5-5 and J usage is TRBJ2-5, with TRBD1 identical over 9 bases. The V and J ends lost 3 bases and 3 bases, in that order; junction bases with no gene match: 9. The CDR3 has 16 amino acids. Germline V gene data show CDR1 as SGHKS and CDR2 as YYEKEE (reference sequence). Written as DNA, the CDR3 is TGTGCCAGCAGCTCCCATCCCGGGACAGGGAAAGAGACCCAGTACTTC. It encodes CASSSHPGTGKETQYF.

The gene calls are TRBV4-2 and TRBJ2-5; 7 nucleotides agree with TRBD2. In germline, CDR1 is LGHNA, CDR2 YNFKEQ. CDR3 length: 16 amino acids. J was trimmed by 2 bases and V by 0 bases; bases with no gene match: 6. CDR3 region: CASSQDGLAEQETQYF. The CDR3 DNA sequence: TGTGCCAGCAGCCAAGATGGGCTAGCGGAACAAGAGACCCAGTACTTC.

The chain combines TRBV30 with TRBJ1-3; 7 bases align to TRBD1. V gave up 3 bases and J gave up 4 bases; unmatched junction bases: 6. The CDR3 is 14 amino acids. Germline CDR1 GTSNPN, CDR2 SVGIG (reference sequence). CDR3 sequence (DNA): TGTGCCTGGAGAGCTGACAGGGACGGAAACACCATATATTTT. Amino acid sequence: CAWRADRDGNTIYF.

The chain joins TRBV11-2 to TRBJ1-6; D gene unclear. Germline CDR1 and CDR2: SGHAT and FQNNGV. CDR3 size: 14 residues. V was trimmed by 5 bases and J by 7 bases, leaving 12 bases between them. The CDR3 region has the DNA TGTGCCAGCAGCGTTGGACTGAGGAATTCACCCCTCCACTTT. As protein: CASSVGLRNSPLHF.

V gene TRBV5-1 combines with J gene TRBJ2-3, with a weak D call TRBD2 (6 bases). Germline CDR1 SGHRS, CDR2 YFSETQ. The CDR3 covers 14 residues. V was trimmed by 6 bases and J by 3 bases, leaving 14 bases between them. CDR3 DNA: TGCGCCAGCACCACCGGGAGTGTGACAGATACGCAGTATTTT. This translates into CASTTGSVTDTQYF.

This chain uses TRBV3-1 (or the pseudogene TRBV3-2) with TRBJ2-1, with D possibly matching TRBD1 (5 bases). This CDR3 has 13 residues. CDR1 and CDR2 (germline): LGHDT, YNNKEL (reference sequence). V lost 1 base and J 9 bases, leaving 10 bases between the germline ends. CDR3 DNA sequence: TGTGCCAGCAGCCAAGCTTCAGACAGTGAGCAGTTCTTC. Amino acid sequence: CASSQASDSEQFF.

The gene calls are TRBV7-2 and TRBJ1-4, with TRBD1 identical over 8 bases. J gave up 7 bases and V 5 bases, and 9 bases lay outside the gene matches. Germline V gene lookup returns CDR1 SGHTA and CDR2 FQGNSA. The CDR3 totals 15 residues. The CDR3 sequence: CASSPRTGLSEKLFF. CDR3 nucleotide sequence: TGTGCCAGCAGCCCACGGACAGGGCTTTCTGAAAAACTGTTTTTT.

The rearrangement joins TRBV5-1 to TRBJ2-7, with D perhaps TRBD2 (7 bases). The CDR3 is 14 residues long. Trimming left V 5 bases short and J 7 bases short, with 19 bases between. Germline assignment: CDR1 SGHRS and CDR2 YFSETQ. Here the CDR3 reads CASSGGAPTGEQYF. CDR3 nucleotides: TGCGCCAGCAGTGGGGGGGCTCCTACGGGTGAGCAGTACTTC.

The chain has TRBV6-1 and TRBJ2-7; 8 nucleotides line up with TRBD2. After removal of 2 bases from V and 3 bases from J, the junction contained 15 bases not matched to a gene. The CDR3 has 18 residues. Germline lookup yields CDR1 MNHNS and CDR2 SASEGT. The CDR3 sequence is CASSEFIERLAGNYEQYF. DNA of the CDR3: TGTGCCAGCAGTGAATTCATCGAAAGGCTAGCGGGTAACTACGAGCAGTACTTC.

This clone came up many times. As DNA, the CDR3 is TGTGCCAGCAGTACCCCTACAGGGATTGGATCACCCCTCCACTTT. Translating gives CASSTPTGIGSPLHF. V is TRBV27 and J is TRBJ1-6, with D possibly matching TRBD1 (6 bases). In germline, CDR1 is MNHEY, CDR2 SMNVEV (reference sequence). The CDR3 loop spans 15 amino acids. V shed 5 bases and J shed 10 bases, with 18 bases lying between them.

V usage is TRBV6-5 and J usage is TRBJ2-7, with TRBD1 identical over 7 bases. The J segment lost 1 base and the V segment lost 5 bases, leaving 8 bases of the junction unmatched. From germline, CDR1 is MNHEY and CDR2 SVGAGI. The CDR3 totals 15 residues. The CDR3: CASSSAGTASYEQYF. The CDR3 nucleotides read TGTGCCAGCAGTAGCGCCGGGACAGCTTCCTACGAGCAGTACTTC.

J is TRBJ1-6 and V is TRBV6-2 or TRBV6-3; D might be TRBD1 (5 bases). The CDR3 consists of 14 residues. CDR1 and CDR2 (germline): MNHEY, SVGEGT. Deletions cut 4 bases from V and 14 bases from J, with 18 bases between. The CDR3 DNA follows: TGTGCCAGCAGTTTTCGCCTTACAGGAGAAGCCCTCCACTTT. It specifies CASSFRLTGEALHF.

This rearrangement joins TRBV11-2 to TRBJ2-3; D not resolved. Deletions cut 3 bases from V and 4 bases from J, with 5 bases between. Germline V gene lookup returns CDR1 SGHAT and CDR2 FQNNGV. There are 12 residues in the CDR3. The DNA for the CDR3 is TGTGCCAGCAGCTTCTTCCCAGATACGCAGTATTTT. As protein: CASSFFPDTQYF.